This TCR beta chain originates from a study of T cells in Graves' hyperthyroidism and ophthalmopathy. Looking at the study overall: Peripheral blood was secured at the point of initial diagnosis, before any treatment.

A note on this clonotype: What it binds is unknown.

The CDR3 spans 14 residues. The J segment lost 5 bases and the V segment lost 5 bases, leaving 9 bases of the junction unmatched. Germline V gene data show CDR1 as SEHNR and CDR2 as FQNEAQ (reference sequence). Fresh peripheral blood, 9.5 to 10 ml of it, supplied the PBMCs. Researchers took RNA transcripts and amplified the TCR beta CDR3 regions from them. During a first-round RT-PCR of the TCR CDR3, the HTBI primer set was used. TCRdb called the multiplex PCR reads again in MiXCR, with one record for every CDR3 protein. The sample contains roughly 280,000 distinct CDR3 sequences, approximately 21% of which appear only once. Notes on the study in general: By a 13 V-J model, ophthalmopathy was set apart from stable hyperthyroidism. Blood samples included most of the expanded thyroid clonotypes exceeding 0.001.

Sequenced material: blood. The V call is TRBV7-9, the J call TRBJ2-7; TRBD1 agrees at 7 bases. The TCR sequence derives from a man in his thirties or forties with Graves' ophthalmopathy. The CDR3 here is CASSPQGQAHEQYF. In DNA, the CDR3 is TGTGCCAGCAGCCCGCAAGGACAGGCCCACGAGCAGTACTTC.